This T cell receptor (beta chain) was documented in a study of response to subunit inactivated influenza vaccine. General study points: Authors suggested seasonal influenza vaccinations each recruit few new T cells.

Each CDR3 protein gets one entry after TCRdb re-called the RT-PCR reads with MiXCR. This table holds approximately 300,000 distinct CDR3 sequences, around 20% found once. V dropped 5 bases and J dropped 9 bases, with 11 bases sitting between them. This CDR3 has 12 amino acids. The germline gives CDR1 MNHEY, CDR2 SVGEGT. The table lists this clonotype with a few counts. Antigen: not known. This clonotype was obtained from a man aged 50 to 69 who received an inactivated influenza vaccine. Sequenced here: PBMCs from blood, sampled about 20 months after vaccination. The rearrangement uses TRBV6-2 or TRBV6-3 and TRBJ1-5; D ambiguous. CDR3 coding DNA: TGTGCCAGCAGTCCACCCGGCTGGCCCCAGCATTTT. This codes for CASSPPGWPQHF.